The 9 T cell receptor beta chains listed next were all sequenced from one sample in a study of cytomegalovirus exposure and HLA in healthy donors. The PCR was carried out with 60 Vbeta primers and 13 Jbeta primers. Using immunoSEQ multiplex PCR, the repertoire was profiled, and TCRdb retains in-frame clones only, with some absent. This sample's table has 95,000 to 150,000 clones. Input material: PBMCs. Every receptor here comes from a young man in good health and CMV-seronegative.

The J gene is TRBJ2-3, the V gene TRBV19, with D maybe TRBD2 (5 bases). Germline CDR1 reads LNHDA; CDR2 reads SQIVND (reference sequence). This CDR3 spans 16 amino acids. V shed 6 bases and J shed 5 bases, with 21 bases lying between them. CDR3 amino acids: CASRLRLDEGLDTQYF. The CDR3 DNA is TGTGCCAGTAGGTTAAGACTGGACGAGGGATTAGATACGCAGTATTTT.

Points on this clone: The sample has other DNA sequences that encode this CDR3 too. The rearrangement uses TRBV6-1 and TRBJ1-2, with 10 positions matching TRBD1. The CDR3 extends over 13 amino acids. Germline lookup yields CDR1 MNHNS and CDR2 SASEGT. With V trimmed by 11 bases and J by 7 bases, 10 bases remained unmatched. In DNA form, the CDR3 reads TGTGCCGGAAGACAGGGGGCAACTGGTGGCTACACCTTC. Its protein product is CAGRQGATGGYTF.

The chain joins TRBV30 to TRBJ1-1; 10 bases are a match to TRBD1. The length of the CDR3 is 12 residues. Germline CDR1 and CDR2: GTSNPN and SVGIG (reference sequence). The ends lost 1 base at V and 10 bases at J; junction bases unmatched: 3. The CDR3 reads CAWSGDRGPAFF. The CDR3 DNA sequence: TGTGCCTGGAGTGGCGACAGGGGGCCAGCTTTCTTT.

The rearrangement joins TRBV28 to TRBJ1-2, with 7 nucleotides matching TRBD1. The length of the CDR3 is 14 residues. Germline-derived CDR1 and CDR2 are MDHEN and SYDVKM. V gave up 8 bases and J gave up 8 bases; unmatched junction bases: 14. DNA for the CDR3: TGTGCCAGCTTTACCACCGGGACAGAGCGAGGCTACACCTTC. This codes for CASFTTGTERGYTF.

The chain employs TRBV6-6 and TRBJ2-3, with D maybe TRBD1 (6 bases). Germline lookup yields CDR1 MNHNY and CDR2 SVGAGI (reference sequence). This CDR3 has 16 amino acids. V lost 5 bases to trimming and J lost 3 bases, with 18 bases between them. CDR3 nucleotide sequence: TGTGCCAGCAGTAGTCAACAGGGAGTCGGGACAGATACGCAGTATTTT. As protein: CASSSQQGVGTDTQYF.

The chain carries TRBV18 and TRBJ2-1; 10 bases map to TRBD2. This CDR3 region has 18 residues. V was clipped by 4 bases and J by 1 base; unmatched bases: 10. Germline V gives CDR1 KGHSH, CDR2 LQKENI. The CDR3 nucleotides read TGTGCCAGCTCACTCGCCTTGGGACTAGCGACATCCTACAATGAGCAGTTCTTC. Amino acids: CASSLALGLATSYNEQFF.

The chain carries TRBV10-1 and TRBJ2-3; weak D call: TRBD1 (5 bases). Germline V gene lookup returns CDR1 WNHNN and CDR2 SYGVQD (reference sequence). Trimming left V 1 base short and J 6 bases short, with 17 bases between. This CDR3 has 16 residues. The CDR3: CASSEFQGSGADTQYF. In DNA, the CDR3 is TGCGCCAGCAGTGAGTTTCAGGGATCCGGAGCGGATACGCAGTATTTT.

The chain carries TRBV5-3 and TRBJ2-2, with 7 bases matching TRBD2. TRBV5-3 is treated as an ORF (open reading frame) with a function not yet certain. With V trimmed by 0 bases and J by 4 bases, 9 bases remained unmatched. The CDR3 length is 17 residues. CDR3 nucleotides: TGTGCCAGAAGCTTGGGGGAGCTAGCGGCCCGCACCGGGGAGCTGTTTTTT. Amino acids: CARSLGELAARTGELFF.

The V call is TRBV2, the J call TRBJ2-2; 11 bases line up with TRBD2. J lost 5 bases, V lost 2 bases, and 4 bases had no gene match. This CDR3 comprises 16 residues. CDR1 is SNHLY, CDR2 FYNNEI, per germline. CDR3 in amino acids: CASSETIAGGTGELFF. CDR3 nucleotide sequence: TGTGCCAGCAGTGAAACCATAGCGGGGGGGACCGGGGAGCTGTTTTTT.